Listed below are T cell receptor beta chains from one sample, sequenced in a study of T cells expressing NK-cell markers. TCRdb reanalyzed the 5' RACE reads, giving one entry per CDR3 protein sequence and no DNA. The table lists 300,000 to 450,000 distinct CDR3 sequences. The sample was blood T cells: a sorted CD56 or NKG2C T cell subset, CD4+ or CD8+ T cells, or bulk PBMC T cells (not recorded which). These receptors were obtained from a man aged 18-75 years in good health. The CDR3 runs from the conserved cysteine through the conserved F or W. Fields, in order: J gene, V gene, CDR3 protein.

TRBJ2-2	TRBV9	CASSLSSPIRGGGGELFF
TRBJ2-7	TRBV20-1	CSAPRQTSYEQYF
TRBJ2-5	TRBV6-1	CASSEEGGTGLAMRETQYF
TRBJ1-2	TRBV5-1	CASSPASAGTFYGYTF
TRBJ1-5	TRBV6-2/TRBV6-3	CASNRPTLGQPQHF
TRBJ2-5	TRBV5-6	CASTVGAAETQYF
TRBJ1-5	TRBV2	CASSGRGLGNQPQHF
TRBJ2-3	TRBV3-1	CASSQGTSGYPNTQYF
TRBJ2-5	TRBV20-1	CSADPGLAVEQGTQYF
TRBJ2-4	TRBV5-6	CASSFYSTKNIQYF
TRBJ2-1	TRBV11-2	CASSLDLAKQQFF
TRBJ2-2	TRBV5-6	CASSSIGLAGGNTGELFF
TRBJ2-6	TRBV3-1	CASSQDPRLYSGANVLTF
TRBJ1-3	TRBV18	CASSPTGSESGNTIYF
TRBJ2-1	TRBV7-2	CASSLTSAYEDARPFF
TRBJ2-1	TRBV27	CASRSSGSLYNEQFF
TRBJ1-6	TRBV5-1	CASSPGQGWYSPLHF
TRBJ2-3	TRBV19	CASTELGGTQYF
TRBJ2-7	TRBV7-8	CASSSPGGNYEQYF
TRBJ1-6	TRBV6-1	CASTPRDRVINSPLHF
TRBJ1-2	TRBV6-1	CASRMPGHIYGYTF
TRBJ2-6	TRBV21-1	CASDRGGRGGANVLTF
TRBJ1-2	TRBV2	CASSWDTPVYGYTF
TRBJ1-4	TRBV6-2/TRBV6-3	CASSSGGAPEKLFF
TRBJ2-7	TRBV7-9	CASSREGGTYEQYF
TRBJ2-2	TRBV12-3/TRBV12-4	CASILERTGELFF
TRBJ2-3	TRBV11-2	CASLRTDTQYF
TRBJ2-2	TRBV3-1	CASSPIRGNTGELFF
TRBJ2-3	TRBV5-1	CASSLAQRGSSTDTQYF
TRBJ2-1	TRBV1	CTGIGTGHPGNEQFF
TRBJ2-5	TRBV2	CASSGGRAQYF
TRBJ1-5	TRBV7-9	CASSLVSGAEDRATRNQPQHF
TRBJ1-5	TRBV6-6	CASSQKGPQHF
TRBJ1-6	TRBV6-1	CASSVGQANSPLHF
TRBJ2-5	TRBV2	CASTRSGTGGETQYF
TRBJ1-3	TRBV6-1	CASSRTGASSGNTIYF
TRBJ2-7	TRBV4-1	CASSQGAATTPLRLQYF
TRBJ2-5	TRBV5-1	CASRGRTSGGSETQYF
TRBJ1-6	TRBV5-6	CASSPRASYNSPLHF
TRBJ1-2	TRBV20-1	CSARLTGTGDYGYTF
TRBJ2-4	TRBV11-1	CASSTDRGAGLAKNIQYF
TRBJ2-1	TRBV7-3	CASSLGPTSSYNEQFF
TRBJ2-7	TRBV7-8	CASSHSGAGADYEQYF
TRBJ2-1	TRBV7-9	CASSFEGTGGQFF
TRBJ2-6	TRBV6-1	CASKRQGNSGANVLTF
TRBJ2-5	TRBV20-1	CSARVPGRETQYF
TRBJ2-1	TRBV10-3	CAIWDREPYNEQFF